A selection of T cell receptor beta chains follows, all from one sample in a study of shared clonotypes between healthy human individuals. Only in-frame clones appear in the TCRdb table, and some are missing; sequencing was by immunoSEQ multiplex PCR. The table records a few million clones, 90% to 97% of them present only once. The sample taken for sequencing was naive CD4+ T cells sorted from blood. These receptors all stem from a young man in good health. Both conserved end residues are part of each CDR3. Each record gives: D gene, V gene, J gene, CDR3 length, clone size, CDR3 DNA, CDR3 protein. The D gene is left open where the match is weak. Not all rows give a size; the values are once, few, many and, for expanded clones, a class.

-	TRBV19	TRBJ2-7	13	-	TGTGCCAGTAGTATGGACAGAACCTACGAGCAGTACTTC	CASSMDRTYEQYF
TRBD2	TRBV14	TRBJ2-3	17	-	TGTGCCAGCAGCCAGTCAAGAGTCGGGACTAGGCCAGATACGCAGTATTTT	CASSQSRVGTRPDTQYF
-	TRBV6-6	TRBJ1-1	13	-	TGTGCCAGCAGTTTAGGTTTTGGGACTGAAGCTTTCTTT	CASSLGFGTEAFF
-	TRBV6-1	TRBJ1-2	12	-	TGTGCCAGCAGTGAAAACTTGTGGGACTACACCTTC	CASSENLWDYTF
-	TRBV19	TRBJ2-6	16	-	TGTGCCAGTAGTATAGTTGGCGGGTCTGGGGCCAACGTCCTGACTTTC	CASSIVGGSGANVLTF
TRBD1	TRBV10-3	TRBJ2-7	16	-	TGTGCCATCAGTGCCGCCGCAGGGGGCCGTACCTACGAGCAGTACTTC	CAISAAAGGRTYEQYF
TRBD1	TRBV28	TRBJ1-1	16	-	TGTGCCAGCAGTCAGACAGGGGGCGTCTTGAGAACTGAAGCTTTCTTT	CASSQTGGVLRTEAFF
-	TRBV7-8	TRBJ1-1	17	-	TGTGCCAGCAGCTTAACTCTATTTAAGGGACAGAACACTGAAGCTTTCTTT	CASSLTLFKGQNTEAFF
TRBD1	TRBV4-3	TRBJ2-1	19	-	TGCGCCAGCAGCCAGGACCCATTTACCGGGACAGAATTCTACAATGAGCAGTTCTTC	CASSQDPFTGTEFYNEQFF
-	TRBV2	TRBJ2-5	13	-	TGTGCCAGCAGTGACGACAGTTGGGAGACCCAGTACTTC	CASSDDSWETQYF
-	TRBV2	TRBJ1-5	13	-	TGTGCCAGCGGGGGGGAGAGCAATCAGCCCCAGCATTTT	CASGGESNQPQHF
TRBD1	TRBV5-1	TRBJ1-4	14	-	TGCGCCAGCAGCCCCAGGGGGCAAGGTGAAAAACTGTTTTTT	CASSPRGQGEKLFF
TRBD2	TRBV7-2	TRBJ2-5	16	-	TGTGCCAGCAGCCCGCGACTAGCGGGAGCCCAGGAGACCCAGTACTTC	CASSPRLAGAQETQYF
TRBD1	TRBV20-1	TRBJ1-2	11	-	TGCAGTGCTGGGGACAGGGTAGGCTACACCTTC	CSAGDRVGYTF
-	TRBV7-2	TRBJ1-2	16	once	TGTGCCAGCAGCCAGGGCGGGCAGGCCGCTAACTATGGCTACACCTTC	CASSQGGQAANYGYTF
-	TRBV6-5	TRBJ2-1	11	-	TGTGCCAGCACGAGGGGGAGCGAGCAGTTCTTC	CASTRGSEQFF
TRBD2	TRBV18	TRBJ2-3	15	-	TGTGCCAGCTCACCCGCTAGCGGGAGTACAGATACGCAGTATTTT	CASSPASGSTDTQYF
-	TRBV7-9	TRBJ1-1	15	-	TGTGCCAGCAGCCCATCTGGGGTGAAAAACACTGAAGCTTTCTTT	CASSPSGVKNTEAFF
-	TRBV7-2	TRBJ1-2	14	-	TGTGCCAGCAGCTTAGCGGTCGACAGCTATGGCTACACCTTC	CASSLAVDSYGYTF
-	TRBV30	TRBJ1-1	11	few	TGTGCCTGGAGTTCCCTTGTCGAAGCTTTCTTT	CAWSSLVEAFF
-	TRBV30	TRBJ2-7	15	-	TGTGCCTGGAGTGTACACAGGGTGACACCCTACGAGCAGTACTTC	CAWSVHRVTPYEQYF
-	TRBV6-1	TRBJ2-3	14	-	TGTGCCAGCAGTGAGGGGCGGAAGACAGATACGCAGTATTTT	CASSEGRKTDTQYF
-	TRBV7-9	TRBJ1-1	14	-	TGTGCCAGCAGCTCATACTCGGACGGCACTGAAGCTTTCTTT	CASSSYSDGTEAFF
TRBD2	TRBV7-2	TRBJ2-5	13	-	TGTGCCAGCAGCTTACGGCGGGGGGAGACCCAGTACTTC	CASSLRRGETQYF
-	TRBV6-6	TRBJ2-1	15	-	TGTGCCAGCAGCGACGGGGCGAGCCCCTACAATGAGCAGTTCTTC	CASSDGASPYNEQFF
TRBD1	TRBV2	TRBJ2-5	13	-	TGTGCCTCCCAGGGGGACAGAGTAGAGACCCAGTACTTC	CASQGDRVETQYF
-	TRBV19	TRBJ1-4	16	-	TGTGCCAGTAGTATCGGTCGGGGCAGGGTAAATGAAAAACTGTTTTTT	CASSIGRGRVNEKLFF
TRBD2	TRBV7-2	TRBJ2-1	16	-	TGTGCCAGCAGCCCCTGGGCTCTAGCGGGAGGAGGCGAGCAGTTCTTC	CASSPWALAGGGEQFF
-	TRBV27	TRBJ1-1	15	-	TGTGCCAGCAGTCCCCCGACCCCGCGGAACACTGAAGCTTTCTTT	CASSPPTPRNTEAFF
-	TRBV10-2	TRBJ2-2	11	-	TGCGCCAGCGCCGGCGTAAACGTGCTGTTTTTT	CASAGVNVLFF
-	TRBV5-4	TRBJ2-7	14	once	TGTGCCAGCGCCCAGGGAGGCAGCTCCTACGAGCAGTACTTC	CASAQGGSSYEQYF
TRBD2	TRBV19	TRBJ2-5	13	-	TGTGCCAGTAACAGACCTAGCGGAGAGACCCAGTACTTC	CASNRPSGETQYF
TRBD2	TRBV11-3	TRBJ2-1	13	-	TGTGCCAGCAGCTTGGGACTAGCGAATGAGCAGTTCTTC	CASSLGLANEQFF
-	TRBV7-2	TRBJ2-5	13	-	TGTGCCAGCAGCTTAGAGGGCGGAAAGACCCAGTACTTC	CASSLEGGKTQYF
-	TRBV7-8	TRBJ2-7	14	once	TGTGCCAGCAGCTTAGAACTAGGGGCCTACGAGCAGTACTTC	CASSLELGAYEQYF
-	TRBV29-1	TRBJ2-1	12	-	TGCAGCGCGCGGACCTTAGTTAATGAGCAGTTCTTC	CSARTLVNEQFF
-	TRBV6-5	TRBJ2-7	14	-	TGTGCCAGCAGTTACTCAGCCAGGGCCCACGAGCAGTACTTC	CASSYSARAHEQYF
TRBD1	TRBV5-4	TRBJ2-3	19	-	TGTGCCAGCAGCCCGGGGACAGGGGCACCGCCGGGAGGGACAGATACGCAGTATTTT	CASSPGTGAPPGGTDTQYF
TRBD1	TRBV30	TRBJ2-2	18	-	TGTGCCTGGAGTGGAGACAGGGGCCTCCTAGGGTTCACCGGGGAGCTGTTTTTT	CAWSGDRGLLGFTGELFF
TRBD1	TRBV10-3	TRBJ1-2	15	few	TGTGCCATCAGTACAGGGGGCCTTTCCTACTATGGCTACACCTTC	CAISTGGLSYYGYTF
-	TRBV4-2	TRBJ1-3	16	-	TGTGCCAGCAGCCAAGGATCTGGCAGGGTGGGAAACACCATATATTTT	CASSQGSGRVGNTIYF
TRBD2	TRBV25-1	TRBJ2-3	15	once	TGTGCCAGCAGTCCTAGCGGGAGTCTGTCAGATACGCAGTATTTT	CASSPSGSLSDTQYF
-	TRBV30	TRBJ1-5	12	once	TGTGCCTGGAGTGAGGCGAATCAGCCCCAGCATTTT	CAWSEANQPQHF
TRBD1	TRBV7-6	TRBJ2-7	13	-	TGTGCCAGCAGCTTAGGCGGGACAGGGGAGCAGTACTTC	CASSLGGTGEQYF
-	TRBV5-1	TRBJ1-2	16	-	TGCGCCAGCAGCTTGGCACTAACCGCGACTTCGGCTGGCTACACCTTC	CASSLALTATSAGYTF
-	TRBV5-1	TRBJ2-7	17	-	TGCGCCAGCCCTGGGACATATGAGACCCGAAACCCCTACGAGCAGTACTTC	CASPGTYETRNPYEQYF
-	TRBV29-1	TRBJ1-1	14	-	TGCAGCGTTCTCGACTTGTACATGAACACTGAAGCTTTCTTT	CSVLDLYMNTEAFF
TRBD2	TRBV5-1	TRBJ2-1	15	-	TGCGCCAGCAGCTTTAGCGGGGCTTCGTACAATGAGCAGTTCTTC	CASSFSGASYNEQFF
-	TRBV4-1	TRBJ1-5	16	-	TGCGCCAGCAGCCAAGATCGATGGCAGAACAATCAGCCCCAGCATTTT	CASSQDRWQNNQPQHF
-	TRBV11-3	TRBJ2-3	13	-	TGTGCCAGCAGCTTCCAGGGGCAAGATACGCAGTATTTT	CASSFQGQDTQYF
-	TRBV29-1	TRBJ2-3	14	-	TGCAGCGGCGGGCGGGGACAGATCACAGATACGCAGTATTTT	CSGGRGQITDTQYF
TRBD2	TRBV27	TRBJ2-1	16	-	TGTGCCAGCAGCCGCGGACTAGCGGGCCTCTACAATGAGCAGTTCTTC	CASSRGLAGLYNEQFF
TRBD1	TRBV18	TRBJ2-7	21	-	TGTGCCAGCTCACCACTACTCATCGGGACAGGAGATGTCCTAGGGTCCTACGAGCAGTACTTC	CASSPLLIGTGDVLGSYEQYF
TRBD2	TRBV30	TRBJ2-5	13	-	TGTGCCTGGCTAGCGGGAGCTGAAAAGACCCAGTACTTC	CAWLAGAEKTQYF